The rows below give T cell receptor beta chains drawn from one sample of a study of T cells in localized non-small cell lung cancer. TCRdb keeps only in-frame clones here, not all; method: immunoSEQ multiplex PCR. The sample lists 20,000 to 25,000 clones; roughly 90% were seen once. The starting material was peripheral blood, obtained before any cancer treatment. The receptors originated from an older male donor with stage I squamous cell lung carcinoma. The CDR3 runs from the conserved cysteine through the conserved F or W. The D gene is left open where the match is weak. Rows may omit the clone size; those that give it use once, few, many or a size class.

D gene	V gene	J gene	clone size	CDR3 DNA	CDR3 protein
TRBD1	TRBV30	TRBJ1-2	.	TGTGCCTCCCGACAGGGGCCCTATGGCTACACCTTC	CASRQGPYGYTF
.	TRBV5-1	TRBJ2-5	.	TGCGCCAGCACCTTGGAAGAGACCCAGTACTTC	CASTLEETQYF
.	TRBV7-9	TRBJ2-2	once	TGTGCCAGCAGCTTTCGGCAGGGGTACACCGGGGAGCTGTTTTTT	CASSFRQGYTGELFF
TRBD1	TRBV7-9	TRBJ1-4	.	TGTGCCAGCAGCTTATCCGCAGGGGGCCAGATGGAACTGTTTTTT	CASSLSAGGQMELFF
TRBD2	TRBV9	TRBJ2-5	.	TGTGCCAGCAGCGTGACTAGCGGGAGCCAAGAGACCCAGTACTTC	CASSVTSGSQETQYF
.	TRBV21-1	TRBJ1-1	few	TGTGCCAGCAGCCCGCGACAGATTGAAGCTTTCTTT	CASSPRQIEAFF
.	TRBV18	TRBJ2-5	.	TGTGCCAGCTCACCAGGGGGTTTACAAGAGACCCAGTACTTC	CASSPGGLQETQYF
TRBD1	TRBV9	TRBJ1-6	.	TGTGCCAGCAGCGCCAAGGGGACAGGGAATTCACCCCTCCACTTT	CASSAKGTGNSPLHF
TRBD1	TRBV2	TRBJ1-1	once	TGTGCCAGCAGTGACCAGGGGACAGTGAACACTGAAGCTTTCTTT	CASSDQGTVNTEAFF
.	TRBV9	TRBJ1-4	.	TGTGCCAGCAGCTCCGACAGGATCGGGCATGAAAAACTGTTTTTT	CASSSDRIGHEKLFF
.	TRBV6-5	TRBJ1-5	.	TGTGCCAGCAGCCCACTACGGGGGAGCAATCAGCCCCAGCATTTT	CASSPLRGSNQPQHF
TRBD2	TRBV6-9	TRBJ2-7	once	TGTGCCAGCAGTACGACTAGCGGGGGATCCTACGAGCAGTACTTC	CASSTTSGGSYEQYF
.	TRBV4-2	TRBJ1-2	once	TGTGCCAGCAGCCAAGATAAGCAGGGTCGCTATGGCTACACCTTC	CASSQDKQGRYGYTF
.	TRBV30	TRBJ1-2	.	TGTGCCTGGAGTCCCGGTGGAAACTATGGCTACACCTTC	CAWSPGGNYGYTF
.	TRBV9	TRBJ2-4	once	TGTGCCAGCAGCCCGTCAACGGGGCCCATCAGTGCCAAAAACATTCAGTACTTC	CASSPSTGPISAKNIQYF
TRBD1	TRBV11-1	TRBJ2-7	.	TGTGCCAGCAGCGACCGGGACAGGGGGAATGACGAGCAGTACTTC	CASSDRDRGNDEQYF
.	TRBV7-3	TRBJ2-2	.	TGTGCCAGCAGCTTAACGTTCCAGGGTGGAACCGGGGAGCTGTTTTTT	CASSLTFQGGTGELFF
.	TRBV2	TRBJ2-1	.	TGTGCCAGCAGTGAACAATCACTCGTCAATGAGCAGTTCTTC	CASSEQSLVNEQFF
TRBD1	TRBV6-5	TRBJ2-7	.	TGTGCCAGCAGTTTTAAGCCGGGACAGCTCTACGAGCAGTACTTC	CASSFKPGQLYEQYF
.	TRBV4-3	TRBJ2-1	.	TGCGCCAGCAGCCAAGAACCGGAGGGCCCTCATCTGTTCTTC	CASSQEPEGPHLFF
TRBD2	TRBV5-6	TRBJ2-1	.	TGTGCCAGCAGCTTCGGGCTAGCGGGGGACGAGGAGCAGTTCTTC	CASSFGLAGDEEQFF
TRBD2	TRBV7-3	TRBJ2-2	.	TGTGCCAGCAGCTTAAGGGGAGGTTCGACTAGCGGGGGGTCTACCTCCACCGGGGAGCTGTTTTTT	CASSLRGGSTSGGSTSTGELFF
TRBD1	TRBV7-8	TRBJ1-1	.	TGTGCCAGCAGCTTAGGTAGGACAGGGGCCTCGAACACTGAAGCTTTCTTT	CASSLGRTGASNTEAFF
.	TRBV25-1	TRBJ2-1	.	TGTGCCAGCAGACACGCGGGACACCCTAACAATGAGCAGTTCTTC	CASRHAGHPNNEQFF
.	TRBV2	TRBJ1-2	.	TGTGCCAGCAGCCCGGGAGACCTCACCTTTAACTATGGCTACACCTTC	CASSPGDLTFNYGYTF
.	TRBV29-1	TRBJ1-1	.	TGCAGCGTTCGTTGGCGGGGGAACACTGAAGCTTTCTTT	CSVRWRGNTEAFF
.	TRBV9	TRBJ1-1	.	TGTGCCAGCAGCGTAATGAATGGTGAAGCTTTCTTT	CASSVMNGEAFF
.	TRBV29-1	TRBJ1-1	.	TGCAGCGCCCTGCCGAGCAACACTGAAGCTTTCTTT	CSALPSNTEAFF
.	TRBV27	TRBJ1-1	.	TGTGCCAGCAGTTTAGGGTTGAACACTGAAGCTTTCTTT	CASSLGLNTEAFF